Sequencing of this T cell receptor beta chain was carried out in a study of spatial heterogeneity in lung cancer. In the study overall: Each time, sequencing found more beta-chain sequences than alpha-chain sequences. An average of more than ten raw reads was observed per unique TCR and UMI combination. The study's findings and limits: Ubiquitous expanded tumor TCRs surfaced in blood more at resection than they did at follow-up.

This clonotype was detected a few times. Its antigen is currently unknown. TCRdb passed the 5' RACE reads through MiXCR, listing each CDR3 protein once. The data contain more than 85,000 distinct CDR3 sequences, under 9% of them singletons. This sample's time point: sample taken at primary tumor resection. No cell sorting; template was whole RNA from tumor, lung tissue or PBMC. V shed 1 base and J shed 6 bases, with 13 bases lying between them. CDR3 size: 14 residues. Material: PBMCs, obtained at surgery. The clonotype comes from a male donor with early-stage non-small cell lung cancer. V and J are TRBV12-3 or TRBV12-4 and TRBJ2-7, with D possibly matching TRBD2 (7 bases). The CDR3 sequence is CASSLVGGPGEQYF. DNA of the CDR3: TGTGCCAGCAGTTTAGTGGGGGGGCCCGGCGAGCAGTACTTC.